A selection of T cell receptor beta chains follows, all from one sample in a study of blood T cells in healthy people across ages. TCRdb re-called the 5' RACE reads through MiXCR, storing one row per CDR3 protein. The sample includes 850,000 to 1,000,000 distinct CDR3 sequences, roughly 52% of them seen just once. Material: blood. Receptors originate from a man younger than 45 in good health. Each CDR3 is given with its conserved first and last residue. Fields, in order: D gene, V gene, clone size, J gene, CDR3 DNA, CDR3 protein. The D gene is left open where the match is weak. Part of the rows lack a size; the others show once, few, many or a class for expanded clones.

TRBD1,TRBV5-5,-,TRBJ2-1,TGTGCCAGCAGCCCTGGAATTCAGGGGGTTGACAATGAGCAGTTTTTC,CASSPGIQGVDNEQFF
TRBD2,TRBV11-3,few,TRBJ2-3,TGTGCCAGCAGCCATACTAGCGAGTTCACAGATACGCAGTATTTT,CASSHTSEFTDTQYF
-,TRBV2,-,TRBJ1-1,TGTGCCAGCAAGATCCGGGGGGTGGACACTGAAGCTTTCTTT,CASKIRGVDTEAFF
-,TRBV4-1,-,TRBJ2-7,TGCGCCAGCAGCCAAGACCGGGGGATCGGATCCTACGAGCAGTACTTC,CASSQDRGIGSYEQYF
-,TRBV12-3/TRBV12-4,many,TRBJ2-1,TGTGCCAGCACCATACCTGGCAGAAACAATGAGCAGTTCTTC,CASTIPGRNNEQFF
-,TRBV7-9,-,TRBJ2-6,TGTGCCAGCAGCTTATACGGGGGGCCTGGGGCCAACGTCCTGACTTTC,CASSLYGGPGANVLTF
TRBD2,TRBV6-1,-,TRBJ2-3,TGTGCCAGCAAGGAGTCGGGGGACTATAGAGATACGCAGTATTTT,CASKESGDYRDTQYF
-,TRBV10-3,-,TRBJ2-3,TGTGCCATCAGTGAGTCGACGGGTCCGGGGAGCACAGATACGCAGTATTTT,CAISESTGPGSTDTQYF
TRBD1,TRBV29-1,-,TRBJ2-4,TGCAGCGCCGGGACAGGGTACTACAATGAGCAGTACTTC,CSAGTGYYNEQYF
TRBD1,TRBV29-1,-,TRBJ1-2,TGCAGCGTTGGATCGACAGGGGTGTTCTATAGCTACACCTTC,CSVGSTGVFYSYTF
TRBD2,TRBV20-1,few,TRBJ2-3,TGCAGTGCTAGAGATCTCGGACTAGCGGCAGATACGCAGTATTTT,CSARDLGLAADTQYF
-,TRBV30,-,TRBJ1-2,TGTGCCTCCAGGGAGGGGAATGGCTACACCTTC,CASREGNGYTF
-,TRBV30,-,TRBJ2-3,TGTGCCTGGAGTGGGATAGGAGGGGACGATACGCAGTATTTT,CAWSGIGGDDTQYF
-,TRBV3-1,many,TRBJ2-7,TGTGCCAGCAGCCCGCAAACCTACGAGCAGTACTTC,CASSPQTYEQYF
TRBD1,TRBV29-1,few,TRBJ1-2,TGCAGCGGCCGATCACAGGGGGGCTATGGCTACACCTTC,CSGRSQGGYGYTF
TRBD1,TRBV24-1,-,TRBJ2-1,TGTGCCACCAGTGATTGGGCAGGGGGCTCCTACAATGAGCAGTTCTTC,CATSDWAGGSYNEQFF
-,TRBV6-5,few,TRBJ2-1,TGTGCCAGCAGTTACGAACGGACGAATGAGCAGTTCTTC,CASSYERTNEQFF